The rows below give T cell receptor beta chains drawn from one sample of a study of Ad26.COV2.S vaccination and SARS-CoV-2 variants. The protocol was immunoSEQ multiplex PCR, while the TCRdb copy is restricted to in-frame clones and leaves out a portion. The data hold roughly 700,000 clones, with 89% observed a single time. Specimen: peripheral blood, collected in a trial of Ad26.COV2.S vaccine versus placebo. The receptors here all came from a person between 18 and 60 years old who received the Ad26.COV2.S COVID-19 vaccine or a placebo. Each CDR3 is given with its conserved first and last residue. Fields, in order: D gene, J gene, V gene, clone size, CDR3 protein, CDR3 DNA. A D gene is named only where the DNA matches it firmly. Not every row has a clone size; where given, it reads once, few, many or a size class.

D: TRBD1; J: TRBJ1-5; V: TRBV6-2/TRBV6-3; size: -; CDR3: CASSTGQGYSNQPQHF; DNA: TGTGCCAGCAGTACCGGACAGGGCTATAGCAATCAGCCCCAGCATTTT
D: TRBD1; J: TRBJ2-5; V: TRBV18; size: -; CDR3: CASSPLGTGGQETQYF; DNA: TGTGCCAGCTCACCACTTGGGACAGGGGGCCAAGAGACCCAGTACTTC
D: -; J: TRBJ1-5; V: TRBV2; size: -; CDR3: CASSHRRSNQPQHF; DNA: TGTGCCAGCAGCCACAGACGGAGTAATCAGCCCCAGCATTTT
D: -; J: TRBJ2-1; V: TRBV19; size: -; CDR3: CASSIDDSVNEQFF; DNA: TGTGCCAGTAGTATAGATGACAGCGTCAATGAGCAGTTCTTC
D: -; J: TRBJ2-3; V: TRBV15; size: -; CDR3: CATSKDRDTQYF; DNA: TGTGCCACCAGCAAAGACCGGGATACGCAGTATTTT
D: -; J: TRBJ2-1; V: TRBV7-3; size: -; CDR3: CASSLLGGDEQFF; DNA: TGTGCCAGCAGCCTCCTCGGGGGCGATGAGCAGTTCTTC
D: TRBD2; J: TRBJ2-1; V: TRBV10-1; size: -; CDR3: CASSILAANYNEQFF; DNA: TGCGCCAGCAGTATTCTAGCGGCAAACTACAATGAGCAGTTCTTC
D: -; J: TRBJ2-7; V: TRBV7-2; size: -; CDR3: CASSLFDTENYEQYF; DNA: TGTGCCAGCAGCTTATTCGACACGGAAAACTACGAGCAGTACTTC
D: -; J: TRBJ1-5; V: TRBV5-1; size: -; CDR3: CASSLASGVNQPQHF; DNA: TGCGCCAGCAGCTTGGCGTCAGGGGTAAACCAGCCCCAGCATTTT
D: -; J: TRBJ1-6; V: TRBV19; size: -; CDR3: CASTGLRSPLHF; DNA: TGTGCCAGTACTGGGTTGAGATCACCCCTCCACTTT
D: -; J: TRBJ2-2; V: TRBV24-1; size: once; CDR3: CATGRAETAGELFF; DNA: TGTGCCACCGGCAGGGCAGAGACTGCCGGGGAGCTGTTTTTT
D: TRBD1; J: TRBJ2-4; V: TRBV4-1; size: -; CDR3: CASSQTGVEAKNIQYF; DNA: TGCGCCAGCAGCCAGACAGGGGTAGAGGCCAAAAACATTCAGTACTTC
D: -; J: TRBJ2-1; V: TRBV13; size: -; CDR3: CASSPGIYNEQFF; DNA: TGTGCCAGCAGCCCGGGAATCTACAATGAGCAGTTCTTC
D: -; J: TRBJ1-2; V: TRBV30; size: -; CDR3: CAWSGYGYTF; DNA: TGTGCCTGGAGTGGGTATGGCTACACCTTC
D: TRBD2; J: TRBJ2-3; V: TRBV27; size: -; CDR3: CASRWTSGTDTQYF; DNA: TGTGCCAGCAGGTGGACTAGCGGCACAGATACGCAGTATTTT
D: -; J: TRBJ1-2; V: TRBV2; size: -; CDR3: CASSSGQPNYGYTF; DNA: TGTGCCAGCAGTTCGGGACAACCGAACTATGGCTACACCTTC
D: -; J: TRBJ2-7; V: TRBV6-2/TRBV6-3; size: -; CDR3: CASTPGYYEQYF; DNA: TGTGCCAGCACCCCGGGGTACTACGAGCAGTACTTC
D: -; J: TRBJ1-1; V: TRBV2; size: once; CDR3: CASSEEGRGVGEAFF; DNA: TGTGCCAGCAGTGAAGAGGGCAGGGGAGTCGGTGAAGCTTTCTTT
D: TRBD1; J: TRBJ2-3; V: TRBV24-1; size: -; CDR3: CATSEGGGATDTQYF; DNA: TGTGCCACCAGTGAAGGGGGCGGAGCCACAGATACGCAGTATTTT
D: -; J: TRBJ1-5; V: TRBV28; size: -; CDR3: CASRKGNQPQHF; DNA: TGTGCCAGCAGGAAGGGTAATCAGCCCCAGCATTTT
D: TRBD2; J: TRBJ2-2; V: TRBV19; size: -; CDR3: CASSIAGGPVPGELFF; DNA: TGTGCCAGTAGTATTGCGGGGGGGCCGGTTCCCGGGGAGCTGTTTTTT
D: -; J: TRBJ1-2; V: TRBV6-6; size: -; CDR3: CAGAPDSYGYTF; DNA: TGTGCCGGTGCGCCGGACAGCTATGGCTACACCTTC
D: -; J: TRBJ1-2; V: TRBV3-1/TRBV3-2; size: -; CDR3: CASSQEGQGYGYTF; DNA: TGTGCCAGCAGCCAAGAGGGCCAGGGATATGGCTACACCTTC
D: -; J: TRBJ1-1; V: TRBV2; size: -; CDR3: CASSEALWSTEAFF; DNA: TGTGCCAGCAGTGAAGCGCTTTGGTCCACTGAAGCTTTCTTT
D: TRBD2; J: TRBJ2-5; V: TRBV4-3; size: -; CDR3: CASSQEWSGGLETQYF; DNA: TGCGCCAGCAGCCAAGAGTGGAGCGGGGGGCTAGAGACCCAGTACTTC
D: -; J: TRBJ1-6; V: TRBV18; size: -; CDR3: CASSPPGQINSPLHF; DNA: TGTGCCAGCTCACCACCCGGCCAGATTAATTCACCCCTCCACTTT
D: TRBD2; J: TRBJ2-7; V: TRBV13; size: -; CDR3: CASSLGLGGTSGYEQYF; DNA: TGTGCCAGCAGCTTAGGCCTAGGTGGGACTAGCGGCTACGAGCAGTACTTC
D: -; J: TRBJ2-7; V: TRBV2; size: -; CDR3: CATGEEQYF; DNA: TGTGCCACCGGTGAGGAGCAGTACTTC
D: TRBD1; J: TRBJ2-4; V: TRBV18; size: -; CDR3: CASSPIGQGFKEAKNIQYF; DNA: TGTGCCAGCTCACCAATTGGACAGGGGTTTAAGGAAGCCAAAAACATTCAGTACTTC
D: TRBD1; J: TRBJ1-2; V: TRBV9; size: -; CDR3: CASSGMGGGGDKSYGYTF; DNA: TGTGCCAGCAGCGGAATGGGAGGGGGCGGTGATAAAAGCTATGGCTACACCTTC
D: -; J: TRBJ1-1; V: TRBV19; size: -; CDR3: CASSIDGRANTEAFF; DNA: TGTGCCAGTAGTATTGACGGCAGGGCGAACACTGAAGCTTTCTTT
D: TRBD1; J: TRBJ2-7; V: TRBV9; size: -; CDR3: CASSVDQGAKYEQYF; DNA: TGTGCCAGCAGCGTAGACCAGGGGGCTAAGTACGAGCAGTACTTC
D: -; J: TRBJ1-2; V: TRBV13; size: -; CDR3: CASSLDGQPNYGYTF; DNA: TGTGCCAGCAGCTTAGATGGACAGCCTAACTATGGCTACACCTTC
D: -; J: TRBJ1-1; V: TRBV6-6; size: -; CDR3: CASSYPAGSTEAFF; DNA: TGTGCCAGCAGTTACCCCGCAGGGTCGACTGAAGCTTTCTTT
D: TRBD2; J: TRBJ2-1; V: TRBV10-3; size: once; CDR3: CAIRGTSGSGEQFF; DNA: TGTGCCATCAGGGGGACTAGCGGGAGTGGTGAGCAGTTCTTC
D: -; J: TRBJ2-7; V: TRBV30; size: -; CDR3: CAWGFGYSYEQYF; DNA: TGTGCCTGGGGTTTTGGTTACTCCTACGAGCAGTACTTC
D: -; J: TRBJ1-5; V: TRBV12-3/TRBV12-4; size: -; CDR3: CASSSDIAQHF; DNA: TGTGCCAGCAGTTCAGACATAGCCCAGCATTTT
D: -; J: TRBJ2-1; V: TRBV6-6; size: -; CDR3: CASSYSTPEQFF; DNA: TGTGCCAGCAGTTACTCGACCCCTGAGCAGTTCTTC
D: -; J: TRBJ1-3; V: TRBV3-1/TRBV3-2; size: -; CDR3: CASSQVGGPGNTIYF; DNA: TGTGCCAGCAGCCAAGTTGGGGGGCCCGGAAACACCATATATTTT
D: TRBD2; J: TRBJ2-5; V: TRBV9; size: -; CDR3: CASSVGERTSGGETQYF; DNA: TGTGCCAGCAGCGTAGGTGAAAGGACTAGCGGCGGAGAGACCCAGTACTTC
D: -; J: TRBJ1-1; V: TRBV13; size: -; CDR3: CASSLGNRVSTEAFF; DNA: TGTGCCAGCAGCTTAGGAAACAGGGTAAGCACTGAAGCTTTCTTT
D: TRBD1; J: TRBJ1-2; V: TRBV5-1; size: once; CDR3: CASSLEGQVYGYTF; DNA: TGCGCCAGCAGCTTGGAGGGACAGGTCTATGGCTACACCTTC